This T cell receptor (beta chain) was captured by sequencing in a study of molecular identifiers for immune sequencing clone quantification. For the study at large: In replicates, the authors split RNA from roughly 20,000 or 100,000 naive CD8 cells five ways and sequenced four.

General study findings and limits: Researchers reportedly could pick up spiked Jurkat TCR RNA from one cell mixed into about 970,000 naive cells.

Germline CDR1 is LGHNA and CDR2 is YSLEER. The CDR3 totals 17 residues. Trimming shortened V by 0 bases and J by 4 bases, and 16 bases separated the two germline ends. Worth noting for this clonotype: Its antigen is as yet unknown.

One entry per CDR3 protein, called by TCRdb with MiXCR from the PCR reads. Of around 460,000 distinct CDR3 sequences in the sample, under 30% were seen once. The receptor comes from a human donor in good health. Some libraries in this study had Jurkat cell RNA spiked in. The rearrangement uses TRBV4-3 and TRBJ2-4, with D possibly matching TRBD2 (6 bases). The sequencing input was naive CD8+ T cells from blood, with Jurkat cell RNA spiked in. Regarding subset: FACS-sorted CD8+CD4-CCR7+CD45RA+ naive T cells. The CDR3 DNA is TGCGCCAGCAGCCAAGATCCCCGGGGGAGGTTGAAAAACATTCAGTACTTC. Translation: CASSQDPRGRLKNIQYF.